This T cell receptor beta chain was profiled in a study of blood T cell repertoires in COVID-19. CDR1 and CDR2 from the germline V gene are SQVTM and ANQGSEA. The CDR3 has 11 residues. V was trimmed by 7 bases and J by 5 bases, leaving 11 bases between them. This clone occurred a few times. Here immunoSEQ multiplex PCR was the method, and the copy in TCRdb shows in-frame clones only, minus some. The repertoire has about 360,000 clones, 75% to 90% of them found once; the top ten carry around 7.4%. The receptor comes from a woman aged 55 to 70 with COVID-19, enrolled during active disease. The chain couples TRBV29-1 to TRBJ1-2; D not resolved. The sample comprised peripheral blood. The CDR3 DNA sequence: TGCAGCGGTGGCGGCGGATATGGCTACACCTTC. Its protein is CSGGGGYGYTF.